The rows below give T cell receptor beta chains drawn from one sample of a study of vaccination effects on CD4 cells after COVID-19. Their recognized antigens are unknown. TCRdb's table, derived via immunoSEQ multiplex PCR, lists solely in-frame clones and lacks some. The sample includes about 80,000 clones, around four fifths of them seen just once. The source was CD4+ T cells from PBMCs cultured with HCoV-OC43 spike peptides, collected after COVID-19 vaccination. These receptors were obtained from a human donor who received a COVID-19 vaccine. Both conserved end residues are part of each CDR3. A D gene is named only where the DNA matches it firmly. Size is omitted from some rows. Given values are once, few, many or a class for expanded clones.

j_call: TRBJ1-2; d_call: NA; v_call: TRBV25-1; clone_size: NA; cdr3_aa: CASSEVDYGYTF; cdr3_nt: TGTGCCAGCAGTGAGGTCGACTATGGCTACACCTTC
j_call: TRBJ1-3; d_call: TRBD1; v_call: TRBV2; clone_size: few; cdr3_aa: CASRTTGPPGNTIYF; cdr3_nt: TGTGCCAGCAGGACGACAGGGCCCCCTGGAAACACCATATATTTT
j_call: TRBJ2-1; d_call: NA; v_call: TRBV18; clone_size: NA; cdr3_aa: CASSPLQEVTYNEQFF; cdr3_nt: TGTGCCAGCTCACCACTCCAAGAAGTTACCTACAATGAGCAGTTCTTC
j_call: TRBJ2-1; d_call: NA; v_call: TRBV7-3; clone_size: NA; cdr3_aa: CASSLNPGDYNEQFF; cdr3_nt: TGTGCCAGCAGCTTAAATCCCGGAGATTACAATGAGCAGTTCTTC
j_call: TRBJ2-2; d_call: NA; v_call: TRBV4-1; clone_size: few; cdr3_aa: CASSQVGNTGELFF; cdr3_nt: TGCGCCAGCAGCCAAGTAGGGAACACCGGGGAGCTGTTTTTT
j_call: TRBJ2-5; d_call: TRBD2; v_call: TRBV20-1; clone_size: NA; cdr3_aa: CSASSWTSGGQETQYF; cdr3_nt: TGCAGTGCTAGTAGTTGGACTAGCGGGGGCCAAGAGACCCAGTACTTC
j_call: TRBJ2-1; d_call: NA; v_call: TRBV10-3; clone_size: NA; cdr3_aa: CAIRGTTHISYNEQFF; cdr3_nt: TGTGCCATCAGGGGGACAACCCATATCTCCTACAATGAGCAGTTCTTC
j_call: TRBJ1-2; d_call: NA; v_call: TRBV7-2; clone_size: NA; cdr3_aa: CASSLASGEYGYTF; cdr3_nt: TGTGCCAGCAGCTTAGCGTCCGGGGAGTATGGCTACACCTTC
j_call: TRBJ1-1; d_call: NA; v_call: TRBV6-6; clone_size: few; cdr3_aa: CASSYFDGSDTEAFF; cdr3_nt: TGTGCCAGCAGTTATTTCGACGGGAGTGATACTGAAGCTTTCTTT
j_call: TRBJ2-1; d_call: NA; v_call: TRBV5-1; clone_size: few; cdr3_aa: CASSLVGGGNEQFF; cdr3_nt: TGCGCCAGCAGCTTGGTGGGGGGCGGAAATGAGCAGTTCTTC
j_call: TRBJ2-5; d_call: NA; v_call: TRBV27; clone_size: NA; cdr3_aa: CASSPQAQETQYF; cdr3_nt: TGTGCCAGCAGTCCCCAAGCCCAAGAGACCCAGTACTTC
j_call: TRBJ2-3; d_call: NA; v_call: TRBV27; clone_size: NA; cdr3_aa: CASSLYGDGVGTRDTQYF; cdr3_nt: TGTGCCAGCAGTTTATATGGGGACGGGGTAGGGACCAGAGATACGCAGTATTTT
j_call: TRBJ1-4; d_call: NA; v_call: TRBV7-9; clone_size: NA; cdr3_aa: CASSQGMGIEKLFF; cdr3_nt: TGTGCCAGCAGCCAGGGGATGGGTATCGAAAAACTGTTTTTT
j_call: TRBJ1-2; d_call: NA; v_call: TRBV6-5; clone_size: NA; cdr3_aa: CASSSPYGYTF; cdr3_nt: TGTGCCAGCAGTTCTCCCTATGGCTACACCTTC
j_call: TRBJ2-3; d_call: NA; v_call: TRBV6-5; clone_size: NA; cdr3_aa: CASSYSPDPGTDTQYF; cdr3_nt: TGTGCCAGCAGTTACTCGCCAGACCCGGGGACAGATACGCAGTATTTT
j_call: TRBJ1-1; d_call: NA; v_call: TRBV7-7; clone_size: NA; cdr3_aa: CASSLGLYTEAFF; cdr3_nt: TGTGCCAGCAGCCTGGGCCTATACACTGAAGCTTTCTTT
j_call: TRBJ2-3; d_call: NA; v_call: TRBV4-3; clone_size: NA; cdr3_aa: CASSLYLGLDTQYF; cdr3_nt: TGCGCCAGCAGCCTTTACTTAGGCCTAGATACGCAGTATTTT
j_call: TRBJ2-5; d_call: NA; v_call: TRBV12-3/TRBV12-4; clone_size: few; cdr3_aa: CASSLWDQETQYF; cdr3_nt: TGTGCCAGCAGTTTGTGGGATCAAGAGACCCAGTACTTC
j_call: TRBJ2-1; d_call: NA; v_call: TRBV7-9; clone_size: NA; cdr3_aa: CASSLTFSEQFF; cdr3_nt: TGTGCCAGCAGCTTAACGTTCAGTGAGCAGTTCTTC
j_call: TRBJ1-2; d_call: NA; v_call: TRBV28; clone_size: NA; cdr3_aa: CASSLSDGTNYGYTF; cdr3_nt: TGTGCCAGCAGTTTATCGGACGGAACTAACTATGGCTACACCTTC
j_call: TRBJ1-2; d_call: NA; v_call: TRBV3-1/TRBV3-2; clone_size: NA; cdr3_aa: CASSQRDNYGYTF; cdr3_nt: TGTGCCAGCAGCCAACGGGACAACTATGGCTACACCTTC
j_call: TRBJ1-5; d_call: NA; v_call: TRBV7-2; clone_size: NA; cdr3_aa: CASSLAYTQPQHF; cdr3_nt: TGTGCCAGCAGCTTAGCGTACACTCAGCCCCAGCATTTT
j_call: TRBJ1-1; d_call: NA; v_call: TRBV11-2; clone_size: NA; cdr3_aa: CASSLNGDSNTEAFF; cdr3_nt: TGTGCCAGCAGCTTAAACGGGGATTCGAACACTGAAGCTTTCTTT
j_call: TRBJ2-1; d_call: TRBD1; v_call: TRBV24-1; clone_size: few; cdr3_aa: CATSTMGAGGSSYNEQFF; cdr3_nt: TGTGCCACCAGTACGATGGGGGCAGGGGGTAGCTCCTACAATGAGCAGTTCTTC
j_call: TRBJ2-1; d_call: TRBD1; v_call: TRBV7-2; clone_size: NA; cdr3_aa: CASSGGDLGGTEFF; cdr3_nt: TGTGCCAGCAGCGGCGGCGATCTAGGGGGCACGGAGTTCTTC
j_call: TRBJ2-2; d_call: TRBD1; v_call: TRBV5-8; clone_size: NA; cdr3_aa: CASRRTGAGELFF; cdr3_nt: TGTGCCAGCAGACGGACAGGGGCCGGGGAGCTGTTTTTT
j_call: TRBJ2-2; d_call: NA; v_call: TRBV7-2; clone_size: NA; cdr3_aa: CASSSRDKSYTGELFF; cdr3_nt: TGTGCCAGCAGCTCCCGGGACAAGAGTTACACCGGGGAGCTGTTTTTT
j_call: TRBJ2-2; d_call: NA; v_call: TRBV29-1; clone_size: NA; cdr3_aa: CSAKGLMNTGELFF; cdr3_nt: TGCAGCGCTAAGGGGCTGATGAACACCGGGGAGCTGTTTTTT
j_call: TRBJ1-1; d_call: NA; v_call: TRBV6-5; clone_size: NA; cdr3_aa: CASSYRQLNTEAFF; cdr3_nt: TGTGCCAGCAGTTACCGGCAGCTTAACACTGAAGCTTTCTTT
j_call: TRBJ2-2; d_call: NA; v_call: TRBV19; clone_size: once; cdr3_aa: CASSTTGGGELFF; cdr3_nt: TGTGCCAGTAGTACGACAGGAGGCGGGGAGCTGTTTTTT
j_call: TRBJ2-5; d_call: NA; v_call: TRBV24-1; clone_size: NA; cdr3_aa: CATSDRAPYQETQYF; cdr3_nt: TGTGCCACCAGTGATCGGGCGCCGTACCAAGAGACCCAGTACTTC
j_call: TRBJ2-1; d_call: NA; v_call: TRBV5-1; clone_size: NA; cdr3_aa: CASTILGRDNEQFF; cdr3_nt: TGCGCCAGCACGATCCTCGGGCGGGACAATGAGCAGTTCTTC
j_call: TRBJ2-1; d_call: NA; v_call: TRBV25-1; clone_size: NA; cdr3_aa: CASSRVGVNEQFF; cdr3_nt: TGTGCCAGCAGTAGGGTAGGGGTGAATGAGCAGTTCTTC
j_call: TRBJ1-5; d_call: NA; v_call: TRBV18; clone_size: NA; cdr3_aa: CASSPRQGNQPQHF; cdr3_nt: TGTGCCAGCTCACCAAGGCAGGGGAATCAGCCCCAGCATTTT
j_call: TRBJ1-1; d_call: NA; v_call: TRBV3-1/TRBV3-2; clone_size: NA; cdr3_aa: CASSRGVSEAFF; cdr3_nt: TGTGCCAGCAGTCGTGGTGTCTCTGAAGCTTTCTTT
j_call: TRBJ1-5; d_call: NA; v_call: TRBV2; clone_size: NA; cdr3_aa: CASTKDLNQPQHF; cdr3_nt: TGTGCCAGCACGAAGGACCTAAATCAGCCCCAGCATTTT
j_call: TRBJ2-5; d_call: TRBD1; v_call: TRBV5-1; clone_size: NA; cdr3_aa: CASSRGTGVEETQYF; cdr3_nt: TGCGCCAGCAGCCGCGGAACAGGGGTCGAAGAGACCCAGTACTTC
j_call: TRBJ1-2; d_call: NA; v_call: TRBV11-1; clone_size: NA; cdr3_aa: CASSIDRLTNYGYTF; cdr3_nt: TGTGCCAGCAGCATCGACAGGTTGACTAACTATGGCTACACCTTC
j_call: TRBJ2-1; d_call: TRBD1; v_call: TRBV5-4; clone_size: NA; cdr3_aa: CASSLGGASYNEQFF; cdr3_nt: TGTGCCAGCAGCCTAGGGGGCGCGTCCTACAATGAGCAGTTCTTC
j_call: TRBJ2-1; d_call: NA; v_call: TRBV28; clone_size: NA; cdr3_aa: CASRGSGEQFF; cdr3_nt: TGTGCCAGCAGGGGCAGTGGGGAGCAGTTCTTC
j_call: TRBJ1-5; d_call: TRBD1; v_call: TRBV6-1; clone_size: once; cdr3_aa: CASSDLTGGASFGQPQHF; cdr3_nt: TGTGCCAGCAGTGACTTGACAGGGGGAGCTTCATTCGGTCAGCCCCAGCATTTT
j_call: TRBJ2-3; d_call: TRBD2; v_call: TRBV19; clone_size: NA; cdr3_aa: CASRPFSGGRWDTQYF; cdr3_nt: TGTGCCAGTAGACCCTTTAGCGGGGGGCGCTGGGATACGCAGTATTTT
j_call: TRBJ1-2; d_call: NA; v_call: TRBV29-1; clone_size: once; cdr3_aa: CSRGGLRGYTF; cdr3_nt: TGCAGCCGCGGGGGGCTAAGGGGCTACACCTTC
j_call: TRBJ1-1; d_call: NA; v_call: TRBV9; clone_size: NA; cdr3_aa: CASSVLNEGGEAFF; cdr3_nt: TGTGCCAGCAGCGTCCTTAACGAGGGCGGAGAAGCTTTCTTT
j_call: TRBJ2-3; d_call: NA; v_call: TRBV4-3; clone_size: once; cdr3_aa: CASSQAGDTDTQYF; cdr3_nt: TGCGCCAGCAGCCAAGCGGGCGACACAGATACGCAGTATTTT
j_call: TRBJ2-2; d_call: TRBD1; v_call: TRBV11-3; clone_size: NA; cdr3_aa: CASSRYMSDRGLTGELFF; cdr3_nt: TGTGCCAGCAGCCGCTATATGTCGGACAGGGGGCTTACCGGGGAGCTGTTTTTT
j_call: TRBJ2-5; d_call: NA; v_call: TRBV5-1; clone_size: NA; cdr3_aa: CASSLGGGETQYF; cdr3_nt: TGCGCCAGCAGCTTAGGGGGGGGAGAGACCCAGTACTTC
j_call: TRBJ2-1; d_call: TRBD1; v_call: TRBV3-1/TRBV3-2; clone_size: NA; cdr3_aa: CASSQAMGTGSYNEQFF; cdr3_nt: TGTGCCAGCAGCCAAGCCATGGGGACAGGCTCCTACAATGAGCAGTTCTTC
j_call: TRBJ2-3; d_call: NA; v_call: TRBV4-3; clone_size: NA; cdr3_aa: CASSAGGRGANTQYF; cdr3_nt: TGCGCCAGCAGCGCCGGGGGGAGGGGGGCCAATACGCAGTATTTT
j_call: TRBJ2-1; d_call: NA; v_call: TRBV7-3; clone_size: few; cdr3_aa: CASSPGGPKKFF; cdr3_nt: TGTGCCAGCAGCCCCGGCGGGCCGAAGAAGTTCTTC
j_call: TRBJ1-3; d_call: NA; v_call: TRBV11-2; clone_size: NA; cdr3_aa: CASSPVRDQHTIYF; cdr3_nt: TGTGCCAGCAGCCCCGTTAGGGATCAGCACACCATATATTTT
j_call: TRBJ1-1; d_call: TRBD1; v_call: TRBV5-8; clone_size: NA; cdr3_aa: CASRTGVTEAFF; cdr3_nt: TGTGCCAGCAGAACAGGGGTTACTGAAGCTTTCTTT
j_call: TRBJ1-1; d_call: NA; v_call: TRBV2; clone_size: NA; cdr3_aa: CANLKELNTEAFF; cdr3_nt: TGTGCCAACCTGAAGGAGTTGAACACTGAAGCTTTCTTT
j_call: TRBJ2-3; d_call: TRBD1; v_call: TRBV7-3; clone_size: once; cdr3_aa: CASSLSRTGTGLTSTDTQYF; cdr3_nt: TGTGCCAGCAGCTTAAGCCGCACCGGGACAGGGCTCACTAGCACAGATACGCAGTATTTT
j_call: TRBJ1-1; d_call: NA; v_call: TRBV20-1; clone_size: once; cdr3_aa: CSASASPNTEAFF; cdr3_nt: TGCAGTGCTAGTGCCAGCCCGAACACTGAAGCTTTCTTT
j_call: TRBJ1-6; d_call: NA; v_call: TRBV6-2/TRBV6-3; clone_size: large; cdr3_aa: CASSSRSGGETLHF; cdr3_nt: TGTGCCAGCAGTTCCCGGAGCGGCGGGGAGACCCTCCACTTT
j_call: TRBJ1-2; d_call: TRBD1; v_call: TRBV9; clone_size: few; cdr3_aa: CASSAPGQGALYGYTF; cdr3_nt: TGTGCCAGCAGCGCACCGGGACAGGGGGCCCTCTATGGCTACACCTTC